The T cell receptor beta chain under discussion was sequenced for a study of tumor-infiltrating lymphocytes in primary liver carcinoma. Study-wide points: The overlap of tumor-adjacent and tumor-blood pairs was smaller than that of tumor region pairs. Tumors significantly exceeded blood in top-250-clone fraction (p = 0.039). Since sampling was bulk and unsorted, CD4+ and CD8+ repertoires were not compared.

CDR3 length: 17 residues. Trimming stripped 6 bases from V and 4 bases from J, with 22 bases between. From germline, CDR1 is SQVTM and CDR2 ANQGSEA. This clonotype appeared a few times. The antigen remains unidentified. Blood RNA was derived from unsorted whole blood, and germline DNA was extracted too. Total RNA amounting to approximately 460 ng was the source from which TCR beta cDNA was made with a constant-region primer. Slightly modified ARM-PCR, run as three nested multiplex PCR rounds, produced the TCR beta libraries. It was with TRBV1-TRBV30 forward primers and a C-beta reverse primer that the first two PCR rounds were run, at roughly 10 cycles each. TCRdb called the multiplex PCR reads again in MiXCR, with one record for every CDR3 protein. The sample consists of about 180,000 distinct CDR3 sequences, approximately 60% of them appearing once.

Sequences were obtained from peripheral blood. The V and J genes are TRBV29-1 and TRBJ2-6; possibly TRBD1 for D (6 bases). The sequence was obtained from a middle-aged man with primary liver carcinoma and hepatitis B virus infection. CDR3 sequence (DNA): TGCAGCGTCGAACAGGGTGGAGAGGGTTGGGGGGCCAACGTCCTGACTTTC. This sequence encodes CSVEQGGEGWGANVLTF.